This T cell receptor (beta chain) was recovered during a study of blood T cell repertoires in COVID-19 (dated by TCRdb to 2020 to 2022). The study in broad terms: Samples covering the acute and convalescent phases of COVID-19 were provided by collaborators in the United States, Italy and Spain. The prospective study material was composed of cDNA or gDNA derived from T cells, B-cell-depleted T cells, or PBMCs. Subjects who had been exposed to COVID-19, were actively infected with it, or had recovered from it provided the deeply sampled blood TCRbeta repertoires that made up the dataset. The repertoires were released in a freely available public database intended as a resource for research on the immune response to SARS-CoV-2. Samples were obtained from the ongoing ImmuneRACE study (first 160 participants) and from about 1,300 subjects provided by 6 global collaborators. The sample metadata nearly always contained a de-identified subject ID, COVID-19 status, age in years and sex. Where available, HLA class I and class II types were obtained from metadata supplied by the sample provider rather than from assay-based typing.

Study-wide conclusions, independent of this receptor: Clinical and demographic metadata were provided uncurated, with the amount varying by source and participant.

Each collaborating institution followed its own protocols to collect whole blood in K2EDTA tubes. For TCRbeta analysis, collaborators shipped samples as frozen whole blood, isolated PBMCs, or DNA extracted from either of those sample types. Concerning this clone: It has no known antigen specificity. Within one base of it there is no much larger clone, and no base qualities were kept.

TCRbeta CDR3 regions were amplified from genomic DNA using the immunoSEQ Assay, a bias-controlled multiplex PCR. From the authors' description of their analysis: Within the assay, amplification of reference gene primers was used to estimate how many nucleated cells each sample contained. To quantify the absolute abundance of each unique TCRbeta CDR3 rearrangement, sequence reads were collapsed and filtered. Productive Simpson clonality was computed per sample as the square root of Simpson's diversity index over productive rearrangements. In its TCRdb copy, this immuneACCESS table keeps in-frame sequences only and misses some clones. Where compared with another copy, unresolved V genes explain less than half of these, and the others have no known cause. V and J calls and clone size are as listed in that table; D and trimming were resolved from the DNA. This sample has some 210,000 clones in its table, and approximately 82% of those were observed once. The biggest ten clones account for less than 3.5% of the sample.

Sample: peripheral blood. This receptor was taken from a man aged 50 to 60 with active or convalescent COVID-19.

The sequenced DNA: TGTGCCAGCAGCTTACCCGGGGGAAACTATGGCTACACCTTC. This gives the protein CASSLPGGNYGYTF. This chain joins TRBV5-6 to TRBJ1-2; the best D guess is TRBD1, with 5 bases matching. V is pared back by 2 bases and J by 2 bases, with 10 bases lying between the germline termini. CDR3 length: 14 amino acids, cysteine to phenylalanine. Only the CDR3 portion is preserved as DNA: 42 bases, with reading frame beginning at the first base. The germline V gene sets CDR1 to SGHDT and CDR2 to YYEEEE.